The 10 T cell receptor beta chains given below trace back to one sample, sequenced in a study of blood T cells in healthy people across ages. Next came a second PCR, run for about 6 to 12 cycles, which used a sample-barcoded 5' primer along with a J-beta primer mix. MiXCR was run by TCRdb on the 5' RACE reads, yielding one entry per CDR3 protein. This sample yields fewer than 2,000,000 distinct CDR3 sequences, of which approximately 40% are seen a single time; roughly 23% belongs to the top ten. The sample consisted of blood. The receptor source for this set is a human donor in good health.

The chain joins TRBV11-2 to TRBJ2-5; 7 bases fit TRBD2. With V trimmed by 5 bases and J by 3 bases, 15 bases remained unmatched. This CDR3 is 17 amino acids long. Germline V gene sequence: CDR1 SGHAT, CDR2 FQNNGV. The DNA for the CDR3 is TGTGCCAGCAGCCGACTCCCAACTTATGGACTAGAAGAGACCCAGTACTTC. Protein product: CASSRLPTYGLEETQYF.

The rearrangement joins TRBV4-3 to TRBJ2-1, with no clear D. Trimming stripped 5 bases from V and 5 bases from J, with 22 bases between. Germline CDR1 reads LGHNA; CDR2 reads YSLEER. The CDR3 runs 17 residues. The CDR3 loop is CASSYGLVRRSNNEQFF. The CDR3 DNA sequence: TGCGCCAGCAGCTACGGCTTAGTGCGGCGGTCGAACAATGAGCAGTTCTTC.

The genes are TRBV7-2 and TRBJ2-1; 9 bases fit TRBD2. V trimming: 4 bases; J trimming: 9 bases; junction bases outside the gene matches: 13. Germline CDR1 reads SGHTA; CDR2 reads FQGNSA. The CDR3 runs 16 residues. The CDR3 here is CASSSLTSGVWGEQFF. CDR3 sequence (DNA): TGTGCCAGCAGCTCCTTGACTAGCGGAGTTTGGGGTGAGCAGTTCTTC.

As to this clonotype: Its ends do not fully match the called genes, so a read error is possible. This sequence joins TRBV13 and TRBJ1-2; 8 bases match TRBD1. This CDR3 spans 17 amino acids. Germline-derived CDR1 and CDR2 are PRHDT and FYEKMQ (reference sequence). The CDR3 reads CVSSLAYRGIALSGYTF. CDR3 nucleotide sequence: TGTGTCAGCAGCCTAGCCTACAGGGGGATCGCCCTATCTGGCTACACCTTC. The variable domain in full, with the rest retrieved from reference TRBV13 and TRBJ1-2, is AAGVIQSPRHLIKEKRETATLKCYPIPRHDTVYWYQQGPGQDPQFLISFYEKMQSDKGSIPDRFSAQQFSDYHSELNMSSLELGDSALYFCVSSLAYRGIALSGYTFGSGTRLTVV.

This clonotype showed up many times. The CDR3 protein is CASSLIRTDTQYF. DNA of the CDR3: TGTGCCAGCAGCCTGATCAGGACAGATACGCAGTATTTT. V usage is TRBV7-2 and J usage is TRBJ2-3; D gene ambiguous. CDR1 SGHTA and CDR2 FQGNSA come from the germline V gene. V was shortened by 5 bases and J by 3 bases, with 9 bases between the two germline ends. This CDR3 contains 13 residues.

The chain employs TRBV5-6 and TRBJ2-2; TRBD1 matches at 7 bases. From germline, CDR1 is SGHDT and CDR2 YYEEEE. V lost 4 bases, J lost 4 bases, and 10 bases stayed unmatched. This CDR3 is 16 amino acids long. CDR3 amino acids: CASSPETGSVTGELFF. The CDR3 coding sequence is TGTGCCAGCAGCCCAGAGACAGGGTCGGTCACCGGGGAGCTGTTTTTT.

This clonotype has only one observation. The junction does not match germline at one end; this may be a read error. This chain uses TRBV7-8 with TRBJ1-2, with D perhaps matching TRBD1 (6 bases). CDR1 and CDR2 (germline): SGHVS, FQNEAQ. The CDR3 extends over 13 amino acids. CDR3 residues: CANSLARGYGYTF. CDR3 coding DNA: TGTGCCAACAGCTTAGCGAGGGGGTATGGCTACACCTTC. The variable domain in full, completed from reference TRBV7-8 and TRBJ1-2, reads GAGVSQSPRYKVAKRGQDVALRCDPISGHVSLFWYQQALGQGPEFLTYFQNEAQLDKSGLPSDRFFAERPEGSVSTLKIQRTQQEDSAVYLCANSLARGYGYTFGSGTRLTVV.

A few counts support this clonotype. The chain has TRBV29-1 and TRBJ1-4; 9 nucleotides align to TRBD1. Germline V gives CDR1 SQVTM, CDR2 ANQGSEA. J was trimmed by 7 bases and V by 0 bases; bases with no gene match: 6. The CDR3 totals 15 residues. The CDR3 loop is CSVEDGTGKAEKLFF. The CDR3 DNA sequence: TGCAGCGTTGAAGACGGGACAGGGAAGGCTGAAAAACTGTTTTTT.

Comment on this clonotype: The germline gene is not matched at one end of the junction; a read error may be the cause. This CDR3 is CAGSQTGLSQETQYF. CDR3 nucleotide sequence: TGTGCCGGCAGCCAGACGGGACTATCCCAAGAGACCCAGTACTTC. The V and J genes are TRBV3-1 and TRBJ2-5; TRBD2 aligns across 7 bases. Germline CDR1 and CDR2: LGHDT and YNNKEL (reference sequence). The CDR3 spans 15 residues.

V usage is TRBV4-3 and J usage is TRBJ1-1, with 8 bases fitting TRBD1. Germline V gene sequence: CDR1 LGHNA, CDR2 YSLEER. The CDR3 covers 14 residues. V lost 0 bases and J lost 6; bases outside the gene matches: 3. The CDR3: CASSQELTGAEAFF. CDR3 in DNA: TGCGCCAGCAGCCAAGAGTTGACAGGGGCTGAAGCTTTCTTT.